This record covers a single TCR beta chain. Per the original methods: Amplification of reference gene primers provided the estimated nucleated cell counts. Generated by immunoSEQ multiplex PCR, the TCRdb table keeps only in-frame clones and is missing some. That table is the source of V, J and clone size, and D and trimming were worked out from the DNA. The sample lists about 68,000 clones; 90% were seen once. The CDR3 spans 14 residues. V lost 5 bases, J lost 4 bases, and 3 bases stayed unmatched. Germline V CDR1 and CDR2: MNHEY, SVGEGT. The sample is drawn from a study of blood T cell repertoires in COVID-19. Study-level background: COVID-19 samples from acute and convalescent phases originated in the United States, Italy and Spain. Sources were T cells, B-cell-depleted T cells, or PBMCs; the material itself was cDNA or gDNA.

The sequenced material came from peripheral blood. This sequence originates from a human donor in a cohort sampled during active COVID-19. The chain recombines TRBV6-2 or TRBV6-3 with TRBJ2-2, with 8 bases matching TRBD1. The CDR3 nucleotides are TGTGCCAGCAGTAGGCAGGGGGCCACCGGGGAGCTGTTTTTT. Its translation is CASSRQGATGELFF.